The 12 T cell receptor beta chains listed next were all sequenced from one sample in a study of cytomegalovirus exposure and HLA in healthy donors. Both 60 Vbeta primers and 13 Jbeta primers went into the PCR. The data were produced by immunoSEQ multiplex PCR, yet TCRdb's version contains in-frame clones alone and is incomplete. This repertoire shows about 150,000 clones, around 84% found once; its top ten account for 2.5%. Sequencing used PBMCs. The receptors come from a boy aged 2-9 years in good health and CMV-seronegative.

The V and J genes are TRBV2 and TRBJ2-5, with 9 nucleotides matching TRBD2. With 4 bases clipped from V and 4 bases from J, the junction kept 7 bases outside the gene matches. The germline V gene encodes CDR1 SNHLY and CDR2 FYNNEI. This CDR3 has 15 amino acids. CDR3 DNA sequence: TGTGCCAGCAGTGCCGCGGGGGGGCGTCGAGAGACCCAGTACTTC. It yields the protein CASSAAGGRRETQYF.

This chain joins TRBV9 and TRBJ2-3; D perhaps matches TRBD2 (6 bases). Trimming removed 2 bases from V and 2 bases from J, with 24 bases in between. Per the germline V gene, CDR1 is SGDLS and CDR2 is YYNGEE. This CDR3 is 19 amino acids long. Here the CDR3 DNA reads TGTGCCAGCAGCGTTCCTCAGGAGGGGTCCGGGCCGCACACAGATACGCAGTATTTT. This sequence encodes CASSVPQEGSGPHTDTQYF.

The chain carries TRBV5-4 and TRBJ1-1; D perhaps matches TRBD1 (5 bases). There are 15 residues in the CDR3. Germline V gene lookup returns CDR1 SGHNT and CDR2 YYREEE (reference sequence). The V and J ends lost 0 bases and 1 base respectively, with 10 bases between them. The CDR3 here is CASSLGGGGNTEAFF. Written as DNA, the CDR3 is TGTGCCAGCAGCTTGGGAGGCGGGGGGAACACTGAAGCTTTCTTT.

The chain joins TRBV11-2 to TRBJ2-7; D is unresolved. Germline-derived CDR1 and CDR2 are SGHAT and FQNNGV. V was pared by 5 bases and J by 0 bases, with 20 bases between. The CDR3 loop spans 17 amino acids. Written as DNA, the CDR3 is TGTGCCAGCAGCCGAAGTACAAAAATCCTCAGCTCCTACGAGCAGTACTTC. Translation gives CASSRSTKILSSYEQYF.

The rearrangement links TRBV7-2 to TRBJ2-1; tentative D call: TRBD2 (6 bases). Germline-derived CDR1 and CDR2 are SGHTA and FQGNSA. This CDR3 is 15 amino acids long. V gave up 7 bases and J gave up 0 bases, with 13 bases separating them. This chain's CDR3 is CASTFRGNSYNEQFF. DNA for the CDR3: TGTGCCAGCACTTTTCGGGGGAACTCCTACAATGAGCAGTTCTTC.

The CDR3 loop reads CASSESGSLDEQFF. The CDR3 DNA is TGTGCCAGCAGTGAATCGGGTAGCTTGGATGAGCAGTTCTTC. The J gene is TRBJ2-1, the V gene TRBV25-1; no reliable D call. V lost 1 base to trimming and J lost 8 bases, with 12 bases between them. The CDR3 is 14 amino acids. CDR1 is MGHDK and CDR2 is SYGVNS in the germline V gene.

The chain joins TRBV7-2 to TRBJ2-7; TRBD1 matches 7 bases. The CDR3 spans 13 residues. The trim removed 4 bases at V and 3 bases at J, leaving 3 bases unmatched. Germline CDR1 SGHTA, CDR2 FQGNSA. CDR3 DNA sequence: TGTGCCAGCAGCTCCAGGGACAGCTACGAGCAGTACTTC. Protein sequence: CASSSRDSYEQYF.

The chain couples TRBV19 to TRBJ2-1; 7 bases are shared with TRBD2. V lost 3 bases, J lost 7 bases, and 12 bases stayed unmatched. Germline-derived CDR1 and CDR2 are LNHDA and SQIVND (reference sequence). The CDR3 sequence is 16 residues long. The CDR3 DNA is TGTGCCAGTAGTATTAGCGAGTCGGGAGGATGGAATGAGCAGTTCTTC. Its translation: CASSISESGGWNEQFF.

The chain joins TRBV6-1 to TRBJ1-5; the D gene is possibly TRBD1 (6 bases). The CDR3 loop spans 15 amino acids. Per germline, CDR1 MNHNS and CDR2 SASEGT. The V and J ends lost 7 bases and 1 base respectively, with 14 bases between them. The CDR3 protein is CASNPGVGSNQPQHF. Here the CDR3 DNA reads TGTGCCAGCAATCCAGGGGTCGGCAGCAATCAGCCCCAGCATTTT.

This chain links TRBV5-5 with TRBJ1-6; D possibly corresponds to TRBD1 (6 bases). Trimming stripped 1 base from V and 10 bases from J, with 18 bases between. The CDR3 sequence is 16 residues long. CDR1 SGHKS and CDR2 YYEKEE come from the germline V gene (reference sequence). This CDR3 reads CASSLRVAGEGSPLHF. The CDR3 region has the DNA TGTGCCAGCAGCTTGCGCGTGGCAGGGGAAGGGTCACCCCTCCACTTT.

The chain has TRBV5-4 and TRBJ2-7; 11 bases match TRBD2. Per the germline V gene, CDR1 is SGHNT and CDR2 is YYREEE (reference sequence). The V and J ends lost 2 bases and 3 bases, in that order; junction bases with no gene match: 4. The CDR3 consists of 15 residues. The CDR3 here is CASSFGGLAVYEQYF. In DNA form, the CDR3 reads TGTGCCAGCAGCTTTGGGGGACTAGCGGTCTACGAGCAGTACTTC. Looking up the rest from reference TRBV5-4 and TRBJ2-7 gives the full variable domain: ETGVTQSPTHLIKTRGQQVTLRCSSQSGHNTVSWYQQALGQGPQFIFQYYREEENGRGNFPPRFSGLQFPNYSSELNVNALELDDSALYLCASSFGGLAVYEQYFGPGTRLTVT.

This chain links TRBV2 with TRBJ1-1; 10 bases fit TRBD1. The J segment lost 5 bases and the V segment lost 6 bases, leaving 6 bases of the junction unmatched. The CDR3 is 14 residues long. The germline V gene encodes CDR1 SNHLY and CDR2 FYNNEI. The CDR3 DNA reads TGTGCCAGCAGACGACAGGGGGCGTATACTGAAGCTTTCTTT. Translating gives CASRRQGAYTEAFF.